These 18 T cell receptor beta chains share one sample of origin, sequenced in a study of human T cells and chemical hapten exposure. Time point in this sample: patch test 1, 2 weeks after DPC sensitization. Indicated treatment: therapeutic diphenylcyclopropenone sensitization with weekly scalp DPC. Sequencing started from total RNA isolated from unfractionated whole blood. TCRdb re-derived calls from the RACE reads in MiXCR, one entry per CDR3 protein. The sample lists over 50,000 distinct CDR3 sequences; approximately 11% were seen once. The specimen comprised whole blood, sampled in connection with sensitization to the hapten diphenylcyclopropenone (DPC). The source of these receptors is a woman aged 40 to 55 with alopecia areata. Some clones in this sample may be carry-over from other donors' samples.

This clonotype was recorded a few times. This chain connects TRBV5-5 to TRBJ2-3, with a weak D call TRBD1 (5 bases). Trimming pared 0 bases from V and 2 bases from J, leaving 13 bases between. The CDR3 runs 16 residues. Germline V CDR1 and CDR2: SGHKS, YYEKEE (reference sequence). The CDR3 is CASSLEGALPTDTQYF. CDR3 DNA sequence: TGTGCCAGCAGCTTGGAAGGGGCCCTCCCCACAGATACGCAGTATTTT. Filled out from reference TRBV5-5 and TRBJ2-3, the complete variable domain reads DAGVTQSPTHLIKTRGQQVTLRCSPISGHKSVSWYQQVLGQGPQFIFQYYEKEERGRGNFPDRFSARQFPNYSSELNVNALLLGDSALYLCASSLEGALPTDTQYFGPGTRLTVL.

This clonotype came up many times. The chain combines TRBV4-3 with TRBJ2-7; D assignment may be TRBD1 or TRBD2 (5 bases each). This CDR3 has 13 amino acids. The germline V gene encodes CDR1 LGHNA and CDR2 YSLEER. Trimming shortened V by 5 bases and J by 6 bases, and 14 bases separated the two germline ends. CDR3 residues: CASSFRVEGEQYF. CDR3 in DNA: TGCGCCAGCAGCTTCAGGGTAGAGGGCGAGCAGTACTTC.

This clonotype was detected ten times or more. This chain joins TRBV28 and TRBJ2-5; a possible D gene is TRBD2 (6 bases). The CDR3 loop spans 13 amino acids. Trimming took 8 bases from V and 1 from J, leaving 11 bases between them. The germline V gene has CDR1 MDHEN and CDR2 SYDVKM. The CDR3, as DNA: TGTGCCAGCGCCACCGGGGGCCAAGAGACCCAGTACTTC. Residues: CASATGGQETQYF.

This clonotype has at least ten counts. The CDR3: CASSPTVSYGYTF. In DNA form, the CDR3 reads TGTGCCAGCAGCCCGACAGTGAGCTATGGCTACACCTTC. The gene calls are TRBV7-2 and TRBJ1-2, with TRBD1 as a possible D gene (5 bases). The germline V gene encodes CDR1 SGHTA and CDR2 FQGNSA. The V gene lost 5 bases and the J gene lost 4 bases, with 11 bases spanning the gap. CDR3 length: 13 residues.

The CDR3 loop is CASSPGTHNEQFF. The CDR3 bases are TGTGCCAGTAGCCCCGGGACCCACAATGAGCAGTTCTTC. This rearrangement joins TRBV19 to TRBJ2-1; D may match TRBD1 or TRBD2 (5 bases each). Trimming left V 6 bases short and J 5 bases short, with 11 bases between. The CDR3 is 13 residues long. Germline V gene data show CDR1 as LNHDA and CDR2 as SQIVND (reference sequence).

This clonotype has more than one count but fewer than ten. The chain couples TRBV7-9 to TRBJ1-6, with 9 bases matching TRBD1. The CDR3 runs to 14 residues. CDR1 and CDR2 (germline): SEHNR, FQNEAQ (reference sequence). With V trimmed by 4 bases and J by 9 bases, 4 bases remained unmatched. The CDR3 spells CASSSRTGVSPLHF. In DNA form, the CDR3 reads TGTGCCAGCAGCTCCCGGACAGGGGTTTCACCCCTCCACTTT.

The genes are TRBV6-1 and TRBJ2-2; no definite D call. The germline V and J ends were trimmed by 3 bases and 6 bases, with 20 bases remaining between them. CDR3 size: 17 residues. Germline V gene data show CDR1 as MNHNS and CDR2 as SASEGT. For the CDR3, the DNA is TGTGCCAGCAGTGATGTCGTGGCGGTCCTAGGGTCCGGGGAGCTGTTTTTT. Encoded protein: CASSDVVAVLGSGELFF.

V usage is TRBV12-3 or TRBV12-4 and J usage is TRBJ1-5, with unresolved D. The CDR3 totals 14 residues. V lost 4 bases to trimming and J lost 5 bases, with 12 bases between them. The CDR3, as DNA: TGTGCCAGCAGTTCCTCCTCCGGGTATCAGCCCCAGCATTTT. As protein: CASSSSSGYQPQHF.

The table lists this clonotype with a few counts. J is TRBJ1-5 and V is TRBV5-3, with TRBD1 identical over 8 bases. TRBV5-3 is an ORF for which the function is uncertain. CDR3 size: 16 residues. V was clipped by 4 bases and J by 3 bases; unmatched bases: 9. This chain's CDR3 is CARSVFRQGPNQPQHF. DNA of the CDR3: TGTGCCAGAAGCGTCTTTAGACAGGGGCCCAATCAGCCCCAGCATTTT.

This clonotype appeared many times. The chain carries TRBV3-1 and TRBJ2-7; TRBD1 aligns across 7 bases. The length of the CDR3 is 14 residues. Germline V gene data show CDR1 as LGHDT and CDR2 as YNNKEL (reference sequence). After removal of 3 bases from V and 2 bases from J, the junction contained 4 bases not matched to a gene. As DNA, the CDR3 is TGTGCCAGCAGCCAGAGACAGGGAACCTACGAGCAGTACTTC. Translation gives CASSQRQGTYEQYF.

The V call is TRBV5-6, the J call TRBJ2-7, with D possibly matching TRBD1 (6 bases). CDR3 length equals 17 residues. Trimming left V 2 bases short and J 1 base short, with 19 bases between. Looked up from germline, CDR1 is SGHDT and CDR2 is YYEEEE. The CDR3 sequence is CASSFASTGTNSYEQYF. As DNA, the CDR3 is TGTGCCAGCAGCTTTGCCTCTACAGGGACAAATTCCTACGAGCAGTACTTC.

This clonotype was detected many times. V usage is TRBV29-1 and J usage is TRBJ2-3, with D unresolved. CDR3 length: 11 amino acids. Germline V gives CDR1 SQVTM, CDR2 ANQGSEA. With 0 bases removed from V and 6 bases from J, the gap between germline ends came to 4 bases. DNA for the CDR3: TGCAGCGTTGAAGATCGGGATACGCAGTATTTT. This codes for CSVEDRDTQYF.

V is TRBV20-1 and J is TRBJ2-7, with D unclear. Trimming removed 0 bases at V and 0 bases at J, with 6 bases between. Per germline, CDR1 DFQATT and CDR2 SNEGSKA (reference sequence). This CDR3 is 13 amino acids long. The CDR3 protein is CSARDAASYEQYF. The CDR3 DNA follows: TGCAGTGCTAGAGATGCCGCCTCCTACGAGCAGTACTTC.

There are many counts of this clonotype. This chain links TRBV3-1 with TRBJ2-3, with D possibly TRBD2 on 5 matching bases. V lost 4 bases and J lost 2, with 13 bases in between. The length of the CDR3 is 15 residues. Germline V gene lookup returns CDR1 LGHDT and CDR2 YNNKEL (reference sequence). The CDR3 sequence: CASSLSSGPTDTQYF. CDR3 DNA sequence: TGTGCCAGCAGCCTTTCAAGCGGCCCCACAGATACGCAGTATTTT.

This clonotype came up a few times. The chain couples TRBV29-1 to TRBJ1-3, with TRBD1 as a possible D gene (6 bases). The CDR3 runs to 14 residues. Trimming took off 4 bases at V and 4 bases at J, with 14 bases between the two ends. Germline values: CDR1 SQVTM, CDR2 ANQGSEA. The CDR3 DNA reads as TGCAGCGTTGCCAGGGGCGGTTTGGGAAACACCATATATTTT. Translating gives CSVARGGLGNTIYF.

CDR3 DNA: TGTGCCAGCCGGACTAGCGGGAGCTACAATGAGCAGTTCTTC. It yields the protein CASRTSGSYNEQFF. V gene TRBV2 combines with J gene TRBJ2-1, with 13 bases lining up with TRBD2. The germline CDR1 and CDR2 sequences are SNHLY and FYNNEI. This CDR3 is built from 14 residues. The V segment lost 8 bases and the J segment 3 bases; nucleotides outside the gene matches: 1. The entire variable domain, with the rest obtained from reference TRBV2 and TRBJ2-1, is as follows: EPEVTQTPSHQVTQMGQEVILRCVPISNHLYFYWYRQILGQKVEFLVSFYNNEISEKSEIFDDQFSVERPDGSNFTLKIRSTKLEDSAMYFCASRTSGSYNEQFFGPGTRLTVL.

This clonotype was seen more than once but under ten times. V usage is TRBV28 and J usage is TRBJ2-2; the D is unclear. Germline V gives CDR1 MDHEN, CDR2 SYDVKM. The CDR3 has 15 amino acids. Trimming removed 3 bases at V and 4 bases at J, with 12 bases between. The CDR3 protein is CASSLTLYTTGELFF. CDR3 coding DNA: TGTGCCAGCAGTTTGACCCTCTACACCACCGGGGAGCTGTTTTTT. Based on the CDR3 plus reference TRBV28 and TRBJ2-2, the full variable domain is DVKVTQSSRYLVKRTGEKVFLECVQDMDHENMFWYRQDPGLGLRLIYFSYDVKMKEKGDIPEGYSVSREKKERFSLILESASTNQTSMYLCASSLTLYTTGELFFGEGSRLTVL.

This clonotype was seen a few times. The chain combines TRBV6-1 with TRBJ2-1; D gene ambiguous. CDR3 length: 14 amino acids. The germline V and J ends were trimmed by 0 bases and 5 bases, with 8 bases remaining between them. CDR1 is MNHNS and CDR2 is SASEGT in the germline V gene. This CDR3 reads CASSEAYTHNEQFF. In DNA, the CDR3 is TGTGCCAGCAGTGAAGCCTACACCCACAATGAGCAGTTCTTC.